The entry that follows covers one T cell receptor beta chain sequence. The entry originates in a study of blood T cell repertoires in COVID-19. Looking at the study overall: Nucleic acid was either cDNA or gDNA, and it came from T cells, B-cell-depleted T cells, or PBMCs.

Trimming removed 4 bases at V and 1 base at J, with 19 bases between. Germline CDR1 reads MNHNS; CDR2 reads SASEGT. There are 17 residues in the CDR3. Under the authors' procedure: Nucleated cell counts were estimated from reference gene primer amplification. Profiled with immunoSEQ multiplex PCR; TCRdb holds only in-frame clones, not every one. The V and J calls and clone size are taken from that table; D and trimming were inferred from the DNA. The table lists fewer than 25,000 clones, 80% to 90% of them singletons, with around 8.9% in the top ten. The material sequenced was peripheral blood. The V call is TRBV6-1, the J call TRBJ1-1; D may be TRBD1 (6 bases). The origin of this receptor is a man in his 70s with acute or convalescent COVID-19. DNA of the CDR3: TGTGCCAGCAGTGCCCCAGCGGGGGCAGTCGGGAACACTGAAGCTTTCTTT. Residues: CASSAPAGAVGNTEAFF.